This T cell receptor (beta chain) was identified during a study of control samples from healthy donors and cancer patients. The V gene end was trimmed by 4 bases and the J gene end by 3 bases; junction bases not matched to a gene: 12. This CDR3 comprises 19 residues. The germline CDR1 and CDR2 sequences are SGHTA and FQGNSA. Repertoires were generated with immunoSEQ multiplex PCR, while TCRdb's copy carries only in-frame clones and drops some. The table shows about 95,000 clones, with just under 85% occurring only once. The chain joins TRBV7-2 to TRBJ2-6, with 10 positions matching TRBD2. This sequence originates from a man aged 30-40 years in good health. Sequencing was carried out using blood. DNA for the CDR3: TGTGCCAGCAGCTCACGAGGCAGCGGGGGGGCCTTTGGGGCCAACGTCCTGACTTTC. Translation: CASSSRGSGGAFGANVLTF.